Listed below are T cell receptor beta chains from one sample, sequenced in a study of blood T cell repertoires in COVID-19. Clones were read by immunoSEQ multiplex PCR, and TCRdb kept only the in-frame ones, dropping some. The repertoire consists of around 200,000 clones, with about 80% occurring once and the leading ten covering under 3%. The sequencing input was peripheral blood. The source is a woman aged 40 to 50 with active or convalescent COVID-19. The CDR3 runs from the conserved cysteine through the conserved F or W. D genes are given only for firm matches. Where a row states a size, it is once, few, many or the class of an expanded clone; other rows omit it.

v_gene	abundance	d_gene	j_gene	CDR3aa	CDR3nt
TRBV12-3/TRBV12-4	NA	NA	TRBJ2-3	CASRTGKTDTQYF	TGTGCCAGCAGAACGGGAAAGACAGATACGCAGTATTTT
TRBV27	NA	TRBD2	TRBJ2-2	CASRNRLAVNTGELFF	TGTGCCAGCAGAAATAGACTAGCGGTGAACACCGGGGAGCTGTTTTTT
TRBV6-5	NA	NA	TRBJ1-2	CASSYSPARGRDGYTF	TGTGCCAGCAGTTACTCTCCAGCCCGGGGGAGGGATGGCTACACCTTC
TRBV7-9	NA	TRBD2	TRBJ2-2	CASSEGLPNTGELFF	TGTGCCAGCAGCGAGGGACTACCCAACACCGGGGAGCTGTTTTTT
TRBV25-1	NA	NA	TRBJ1-1	CASSDPQLNTEAFF	TGTGCCAGCAGTGACCCACAGCTAAACACTGAAGCTTTCTTT
TRBV2	NA	TRBD2	TRBJ2-7	CASRGTQGLREQYF	TGTGCCAGCAGGGGCACCCAGGGACTACGCGAGCAGTACTTC
TRBV11-2	NA	NA	TRBJ2-7	CASSFSSVSREQYF	TGTGCCAGCAGCTTCTCCTCGGTTAGCCGGGAGCAGTACTTC
TRBV11-3	NA	TRBD2	TRBJ2-2	CASSPGTSAGELFF	TGTGCCAGCAGCCCCGGGACTAGTGCCGGGGAGCTGTTTTTT
TRBV6-1	NA	TRBD1	TRBJ2-7	CASSDRGGTGGHRTPYEQYF	TGTGCCAGCAGTGATAGAGGCGGAACAGGGGGTCATCGTACCCCTTACGAGCAGTACTTC
TRBV3-1/TRBV3-2	NA	NA	TRBJ1-2	CASSQQGYYGYTF	TGTGCCAGCAGCCAACAGGGCTACTATGGCTACACCTTC
TRBV5-1	NA	TRBD2	TRBJ2-7	CASSLVRGGGEQYF	TGCGCCAGCAGCTTGGTGCGGGGGGGCGGCGAGCAGTACTTC
TRBV7-9	NA	NA	TRBJ2-3	CASSLAGADTQYF	TGTGCCAGCAGCTTAGCGGGGGCCGATACGCAGTATTTT
TRBV19	NA	NA	TRBJ2-5	CASSIERKETQYF	TGTGCCAGTAGTATCGAGAGAAAAGAGACCCAGTACTTC
TRBV27	NA	NA	TRBJ1-5	CASRAGFWNQPQHF	TGTGCCAGCAGGGCAGGGTTTTGGAATCAGCCCCAGCATTTT
TRBV6-2/TRBV6-3	once	TRBD1	TRBJ1-5	CASSYSRGRGQSISNQPQHF	TGTGCCAGCAGTTACAGCCGTGGCAGGGGGCAGTCTATTAGCAATCAGCCCCAGCATTTT
TRBV30	many	NA	TRBJ2-3	CAWNGGAGATSTDTQYF	TGTGCCTGGAATGGGGGTGCAGGGGCAACAAGCACAGATACGCAGTATTTT
TRBV6-1	NA	TRBD1	TRBJ1-1	CASSVQPGQGKGTEAFF	TGTGCCAGCAGTGTACAGCCGGGACAGGGTAAGGGCACTGAAGCTTTCTTT